The source of this T cell receptor (beta chain) is a study of T cell repertoires in cytomegalovirus infection. This clonotype came up many times. Its antigen is still unknown. The CDR3 is 17 residues long. V dropped 5 bases and J dropped 6; count of bases not matched to a gene: 16. Germline loops: CDR1 MNHNY, CDR2 SVGAGI (reference sequence). In TCRdb, the reads were re-called with MiXCR into one record per CDR3 protein. The top ten clones hold roughly 31% of a sample with around 100,000 distinct CDR3 sequences, about 9.4% of them seen once. This chain uses TRBV6-6 with TRBJ1-2, with 9 positions matching TRBD1. Sample: PBMCs, sequenced either directly or after in vitro stimulation (not recorded which). The source is a human donor in good health (CMV status not recorded). Some clones in this sample may be carry-over from other donors' samples. The CDR3 loop reads CASSTEGTGIFGDGYTF. The CDR3 DNA reads as TGTGCCAGCAGTACCGAGGGGACAGGGATTTTCGGGGATGGCTACACCTTC.